The TCR beta chain under discussion was sequenced for a study of blood T cell repertoires in COVID-19. As for the study in general: COVID-19 samples collected from the United States, Italy and Spain covered acute and convalescent phases.

The V gene lost 8 bases and the J gene lost 8 bases, with 18 bases spanning the gap. In germline, CDR1 is KGHDR, CDR2 SFDVKD. This CDR3 region has 14 residues. Per the original data handling: Estimated nucleated cell counts came from reference gene primer amplification. TCRdb's table, derived via immunoSEQ multiplex PCR, lists solely in-frame clones and lacks some. The DNA gave D and trimming, while V, J and clone size come from that table. Found here are approximately 260,000 clones, about 86% of them singletons; the top ten hold 4.1%. Individuals drawn from around 25 US areas were roughly 18 to 100 years old. Cohorts were assigned according to the clinical history that participants reported.

Sequenced sample: PBMCs or T cells enriched from blood (not recorded which). The receptor was derived from a man aged 25 to 45 with acute COVID-19. The V call is TRBV24-1, the J call TRBJ2-1; possibly TRBD2 for D (6 bases). The CDR3 coding sequence is TGTGCCACCAACTACGGGAGTTCTTCCCATGAGCAGTTCTTC. Its protein product is CATNYGSSSHEQFF.